Sequencing of this TCR beta chain was carried out in a study of cytomegalovirus exposure and HLA in healthy donors. Study information: The roughly 120 validation repertoires were reported in a later analysis to have been generated on the same platform as the approximately 600 first-cohort repertoires.

Comment on this clone: Its antigen is unknown.

V lost 5 bases, J lost 4 bases, and 12 bases lay in between. The germline gives CDR1 SGHTA, CDR2 FQGNSA. The CDR3 spans 13 residues. Profiling relied on immunoSEQ multiplex PCR, and the TCRdb table lists in-frame clones only, not all of them. Of tens of thousands of clones listed, 94% are singletons. Regarding the study as a whole: There were 150 or so TCR beta chains listed as cytomegalovirus-associated. Most TCR sequences were rare, but some public TCRs occurred in many donors. A classifier reportedly called cytomegalovirus status with high sensitivity and specificity.

The chain recombines TRBV7-2 with TRBJ2-7; D possibly corresponds to TRBD2 (7 bases). Sequenced sample: PBMCs. The source of this sequence is a woman in her late teens or twenties in good health and CMV-seronegative. The CDR3 nucleotides read TGTGCCAGCAGCCCTAGGGGGGGGTACGAGCAGTACTTC. As protein: CASSPRGGYEQYF.